The entry that follows covers one T cell receptor (beta chain) sequence. A few counts support this clonotype. The specificity of this receptor is unknown. Nothing much larger sits one base from this clone, and base qualities are not available. Data came from an Illumina NovaSeq 6000. Synthesis of TCR cDNA relied on 5'RACE template switching, a step that introduced a universal primer site along with unique molecular identifiers. cDNA synthesis was primed from both the TCR alpha and TCR beta constant segments. Library amplification involved two PCR steps, and the second step added sample barcodes and sequencing adapters. Sequencing of libraries was performed on Illumina HiSeq 2500 (2x100 bp) or NovaSeq (2x150 bp). As for the original processing: Demultiplexing of reads and collapsing into UMI consensus sequences were performed with MIGEC, and V(D)J alignment was carried out with MiXCR. Clonotypes responding to the vaccine were identified with edgeR on replicate PBMC samples, with the criteria of FDR below 0.01 and a log2 fold change above 5 up to day 15. Each bulk clonotype received a CD4 or CD8 identity based on whether the sequenced CD4 or CD8 repertoire contained that clonotype at higher abundance. The public reads were reanalyzed by TCRdb: fastp trimming at Q25, MiXCR alignment, in-frame beta chains only. Each entry is one CDR3 protein sequence, shown with its most common DNA and genes. TCRdb, rather than the study authors, made the V and J calls. The sample table records 310,000 or so distinct CDR3 sequences; approximately 3.8% of these occur just once. The ten largest clones add up to about a quarter of the sample.

This entry belongs to a study of T cells after yellow fever vaccination (dated by TCRdb to the late 2010s). About the full investigation: The SMART-Seq v4 Ultra Low Input RNA kit was used to prepare libraries from fractions with low cell numbers. Bulk PBMC replicates and cell subsets were isolated from blood drawn at multiple timepoints before and after both primary and secondary immunization. To follow T-cell clones before and after both primary and booster YFV17D yellow fever vaccination, bulk TCR alpha and beta repertoires underwent longitudinal sequencing. The cohort comprised two healthy male donors, one aged 18 to 30 and one aged 30 to 40 years.

The intended sense of this specimen's treatment or condition label: live attenuated yellow fever vaccine strain. At each blood-draw timepoint, two biological replicates of bulk PBMCs were collected. PBMCs were isolated from peripheral blood using a standard Ficoll-Paque protocol. TriZol was used to extract RNA from bulk PBMCs, CD4 and CD8 fractions, and dextramer-positive and dextramer-negative fractions. The CDR3 covers 12 residues, taking in both the cysteine and the phenylalanine. Kept here is only the CDR3 DNA, which spans 36 bases and is read in frame from base 1. Reading the germline V gene gives CDR1 SGHTA and CDR2 FQGNSA. The V and J ends are trimmed by 1 base and 9 bases, leaving 8 bases between them. Overall study outcomes, separate from this receptor: Because only two donors were included in the study, the extent to which the findings can be generalized is limited. After the booster, most of the clones that had expanded following primary vaccination were detected again (around 95% of CD4 and around nine tenths of CD8), which suggests that memory was broadly maintained. A small share of clonotypes was detected in both CD4 and CD8 compartments, with the overlap likely arising from convergent recombination. Because abundant contaminating clonotypes from the bulk population could be contained in FACS-sorted repertoires, computational filtering was required. The secondary T-cell response was found to be weaker but faster than the primary response, with a peak reached on day 5 rather than on day 15.

The TCR comes from a man aged 18 to 30 who received the YFV17D yellow fever vaccine. The sample in question was PBMCs, obtained on the day of the yellow fever booster vaccination. The receptor chain draws on TRBV7-2 and TRBJ2-3; a confident D gene designation cannot be given. The CDR3 corresponds to CASSLDQGTQYF. The DNA sequence is as follows: TGTGCCAGCAGCTTAGACCAAGGGACGCAGTATTTT.